The clone carrying this TCR beta chain occurred once. Trimming cost V 5 bases and J 0 bases, with 16 bases left between them. Germline V lookup: CDR1 MGHDK, CDR2 SYGVNS. The CDR3 spans 16 residues. This record belongs to a study of cytomegalovirus exposure and HLA in healthy donors. This PCR relied on a set of 60 Vbeta primers and 13 Jbeta primers. The protocol was immunoSEQ multiplex PCR, while the TCRdb copy is restricted to in-frame clones and leaves out a portion. The sample carries over 100,000 clones, 80% recorded once. The origin of this receptor is a man aged 30 to 45 in good health and CMV-seronegative. The chain links TRBV25-1 to TRBJ2-5; D unresolved. Input material: PBMCs. The CDR3 loop is CASSRRKAAYQETQYF. The CDR3 coding sequence is TGTGCCAGCAGTAGGCGGAAGGCAGCCTACCAAGAGACCCAGTACTTC.